This passage covers 23 T cell receptor beta chains from one sample sequenced in a study of blood T cell repertoires in COVID-19. Produced via immunoSEQ multiplex PCR; TCRdb's table is partial and in-frame only. This table has over 90,000 clones, about 90% appearing once. The sample comprised peripheral blood. Source of these receptors: a human donor in a cohort sampled during active COVID-19.

This clone is a singleton in its sample. This chain joins TRBV5-1 and TRBJ2-7, with TRBD1 matching 9 bases. V was pared by 5 bases and J by 2 bases, with 8 bases of the junction left unmatched. The CDR3 loop spans 15 amino acids. Germline-derived CDR1 and CDR2 are SGHRS and YFSETQ. The CDR3 loop reads CASSPGQGTTYEQYF. In DNA form, the CDR3 reads TGCGCCAGCAGTCCGGGACAGGGAACGACCTACGAGCAGTACTTC.

The chain combines TRBV4-2 with TRBJ1-2, with TRBD1 as a possible D gene (5 bases). Germline CDR1 is LGHNA and CDR2 is YNFKEQ. CDR3 length equals 13 residues. V gave up 1 base and J gave up 4 bases, with 7 bases separating them. The CDR3 here is CASSQARVYGYTF. Written as DNA, the CDR3 is TGTGCCAGCAGCCAAGCCAGGGTCTATGGCTACACCTTC.

This clone was seen only once. V and J are TRBV28 and TRBJ2-6; 8 nucleotides match TRBD1. With V trimmed by 7 bases and J by 0 bases, 8 bases remained unmatched. There are 17 residues in the CDR3. Germline V gives CDR1 MDHEN, CDR2 SYDVKM. CDR3 sequence: CASTSDRASSGANVLTF. In DNA form, the CDR3 reads TGTGCCAGCACCTCGGACAGGGCAAGCTCTGGGGCCAACGTCCTGACTTTC.

This clone was found once. This chain connects TRBV28 to TRBJ2-4, with D possibly being TRBD1 (5 bases). Germline CDR1 MDHEN, CDR2 SYDVKM. V lost 3 bases to trimming and J lost 8 bases, with 5 bases between them. CDR3 length: 11 amino acids. CDR3 nucleotide sequence: TGTGCCAGCAGTTTCAGGGACATTCAGTACTTC. Encoded protein: CASSFRDIQYF. Complete variable domain (other parts from reference TRBV28 and TRBJ2-4): DVKVTQSSRYLVKRTGEKVFLECVQDMDHENMFWYRQDPGLGLRLIYFSYDVKMKEKGDIPEGYSVSREKKERFSLILESASTNQTSMYLCASSFRDIQYFGAGTRLSVL.

The chain recombines TRBV28 with TRBJ1-4; the match to TRBD1 covers 9 bases. CDR1 is MDHEN and CDR2 is SYDVKM in the germline V gene. V lost 6 bases to trimming and J lost 7 bases; unmatched junction nucleotides: 9. This CDR3 spans 15 amino acids. The DNA for the CDR3 is TGTGCCAGCAGATTGCCGGGACAGGGTATTGAAAAACTGTTTTTT. This gives the protein CASRLPGQGIEKLFF. The full variable domain, its missing parts supplied by reference TRBV28 and TRBJ1-4, is DVKVTQSSRYLVKRTGEKVFLECVQDMDHENMFWYRQDPGLGLRLIYFSYDVKMKEKGDIPEGYSVSREKKERFSLILESASTNQTSMYLCASRLPGQGIEKLFFGSGTQLSVL.

The V call is TRBV5-1, the J call TRBJ2-2, with 8 bases that match TRBD1. The germline CDR1 and CDR2 sequences are SGHRS and YFSETQ. J lost 7 bases, V lost 4 bases, and 6 bases had no gene match. The CDR3 extends over 14 amino acids. CDR3: CASSPDRGSGELFF. Here the CDR3 DNA reads TGCGCCAGCAGCCCTGACAGGGGAAGCGGGGAGCTGTTTTTT.

V gene TRBV9 combines with J gene TRBJ2-5, with D tentatively TRBD1 (6 bases). The CDR3 is made up of 13 amino acids. V lost 3 bases, J lost 2 bases, and 8 bases lay in between. The germline V gene encodes CDR1 SGDLS and CDR2 YYNGEE. CDR3 nucleotides: TGTGCCAGCAGCGCCGGACAGCAAGAGACCCAGTACTTC. It specifies CASSAGQQETQYF.

This chain joins TRBV11-2 and TRBJ2-1; TRBD2 is a possible D gene (6 bases). Germline V gene sequence: CDR1 SGHAT, CDR2 FQNNGV. This CDR3 has 16 residues. V was shortened by 8 bases and J by 4 bases, with 21 bases between the two germline ends. CDR3 nucleotides: TGTGCCAGCCGACAAAGGGGATCGGGAGCATACAATGAGCAGTTCTTC. Amino acids: CASRQRGSGAYNEQFF.

V gene TRBV4-1 combines with J gene TRBJ2-7; D perhaps matches TRBD1 (6 bases). The CDR3 extends over 15 amino acids. V dropped 1 base and J dropped 3 bases, with 13 bases sitting between them. Germline V gene sequence: CDR1 MGHRA, CDR2 YSYEKL. The chain's CDR3 is CASSQGYRADYEQYF. As DNA, the CDR3 is TGCGCCAGCAGCCAAGGGTACAGGGCTGACTACGAGCAGTACTTC.

This clone has just a few counts. This rearrangement joins TRBV24-1 to TRBJ2-1, with 14 bases fitting TRBD2. CDR1 and CDR2 from the germline V gene are KGHDR and SFDVKD. The V gene end was trimmed by 3 bases and the J gene end by 4 bases; junction bases not matched to a gene: 4. This CDR3 has 17 residues. CDR3 DNA sequence: TGTGCCACCAGTGATCCCGGGACTAGCGGGAGATACAATGAGCAGTTCTTC. It is translated as CATSDPGTSGRYNEQFF.

This chain links TRBV19 with TRBJ2-5; 7 bases line up with TRBD2. There are 15 residues in the CDR3. V gave up 1 base and J gave up 5 bases; unmatched junction bases: 7. Germline-derived CDR1 and CDR2 are LNHDA and SQIVND (reference sequence). CDR3 in amino acids: CASSIGVGGKETQYF. The DNA of the CDR3 is TGTGCCAGTAGTATAGGAGTGGGGGGGAAGGAGACCCAGTACTTC.

The chain carries TRBV2 and TRBJ2-4, with 7 bases identical to TRBD2. This CDR3 spans 15 amino acids. Germline CDR1 SNHLY, CDR2 FYNNEI. Germline trimming cut 8 bases from V and 1 base from J; bases unmatched to any gene: 8. In DNA form, the CDR3 reads TGTGCCAGCGAGTATGTGGGAGGGGCCAAAAACATTCAGTACTTC. It yields the protein CASEYVGGAKNIQYF.

The J gene is TRBJ2-7, the V gene TRBV6-5; D may be TRBD1 (6 bases). Trimming removed 6 bases from V and 5 bases from J, with 17 bases in between. The CDR3 has 14 amino acids. From germline, CDR1 is MNHEY and CDR2 SVGAGI. CDR3 sequence reads: CASRLDTGFNEQYF. CDR3 coding DNA: TGTGCCAGCAGGTTAGATACAGGGTTCAACGAGCAGTACTTC.

The CDR3 sequence is CASSLSGTGAHYEQYF. The CDR3, as DNA: TGTGCCAGCAGCCTCTCCGGGACAGGGGCCCACTACGAGCAGTACTTC. This chain links TRBV11-1 with TRBJ2-7; 10 bases align to TRBD1. Germline V gene sequence: CDR1 SGHAT, CDR2 FQDESV (reference sequence). Germline trimming cut 5 bases from V and 3 bases from J; bases unmatched to any gene: 10. The CDR3 covers 16 residues.

The chain employs TRBV11-3 and TRBJ1-6; tentative D call: TRBD1 (5 bases). The CDR3 sequence is 16 residues long. Germline CDR1 SGHNT, CDR2 YENEEA. V was shortened by 4 bases and J by 13 bases, with 23 bases between the two germline ends. The CDR3 nucleotides read TGTGCCAGCAGCTCTTCTGTCAGGGTTTTTTCGTGGCCCCTCCACTTT. This translates into CASSSSVRVFSWPLHF.

The genes are TRBV19 and TRBJ2-2, with 8 bases identical to TRBD2. The trim removed 0 bases at V and 5 bases at J, leaving 26 bases unmatched. Per germline, CDR1 LNHDA and CDR2 SQIVND (reference sequence). The CDR3 sequence is 23 residues long. The CDR3 loop reads CASSIDPGQGSRQRETGTGELFF. The DNA of the CDR3 is TGTGCCAGTAGTATAGACCCCGGGCAGGGGTCCCGACAGCGGGAGACGGGGACCGGGGAGCTGTTTTTT.

The chain carries TRBV3-1 (or the pseudogene TRBV3-2) and TRBJ1-5, with no clear D. Trimming shortened V by 0 bases and J by 7 bases, and 13 bases separated the two germline ends. The CDR3 is 15 amino acids. The germline gives CDR1 LGHDT, CDR2 YNNKEL (reference sequence). The CDR3 is CASSQDIARAQPQHF. The CDR3 DNA follows: TGTGCCAGCAGCCAAGATATAGCCCGTGCCCAGCCCCAGCATTTT.

This clone was seen just once. This chain joins TRBV10-3 and TRBJ1-6, with 8 bases aligning to TRBD1. Germline V lookup: CDR1 ENHRY, CDR2 SYGVKD. The CDR3 consists of 16 residues. V was pared by 3 bases and J by 4 bases, with 5 bases of the junction left unmatched. This CDR3 reads CAISDADRAYNSPLHF. Here the CDR3 DNA reads TGTGCCATCAGTGACGCGGACAGGGCGTATAATTCACCCCTCCACTTT.

The genes are TRBV6-5 and TRBJ2-7, with 9 bases identical to TRBD1. Germline V gene lookup returns CDR1 MNHEY and CDR2 SVGAGI. The CDR3 runs to 15 residues. Trimming at V came to 5 bases and at J to 1 base, leaving 6 bases not matched to a gene. The CDR3 loop reads CASSSYRGRSYEQYF. In nucleotides, the CDR3 is TGTGCCAGCAGTAGCTACAGGGGGCGATCCTACGAGCAGTACTTC.

The chain employs TRBV2 and TRBJ2-3, with D hard to call. The CDR3 totals 14 residues. V shed 7 bases and J shed 0 bases, with 11 bases lying between them. Germline V gene data show CDR1 as SNHLY and CDR2 as FYNNEI. CDR3 bases: TGTGCCAGCAACGATGGAGCTAGCACAGATACGCAGTATTTT. Its protein is CASNDGASTDTQYF.

The chain is built from TRBV7-2 and TRBJ2-1; 10 nucleotides align to TRBD2. This CDR3 spans 22 amino acids. Trimming took 0 bases from V and 3 from J; bases not matched to a gene: 20. The V gene's germline CDR1 is SGHTA and CDR2 FQGNSA. CDR3 in amino acids: CASSLARSRAPRGTSDYNEQFF. The CDR3 bases are TGTGCCAGCAGCTTAGCGCGGAGCAGGGCGCCTCGGGGGACTAGCGACTACAATGAGCAGTTCTTC.

This clone has only a few counts. The chain is built from TRBV7-6 and TRBJ2-1; TRBD1 matches at 7 bases. The germline V gene encodes CDR1 SGHVS and CDR2 FNYEAQ. V dropped 5 bases and J dropped 9; count of bases not matched to a gene: 16. The CDR3 length is 16 residues. CDR3 sequence (DNA): TGTGCCAGCAGCAACCACCTGACAGGGTTTGAGGGTGAGCAGTTCTTC. Its translation: CASSNHLTGFEGEQFF.

V is TRBV4-1 and J is TRBJ2-1, with D possibly matching TRBD1 (6 bases). CDR3 length equals 14 residues. The germline V and J ends were trimmed by 2 bases and 8 bases, with 13 bases remaining between them. CDR1 MGHRA and CDR2 YSYEKL come from the germline V gene. As DNA, the CDR3 is TGCGCCAGCAGCCAATCCCCCGGGACACATGAGCAGTTCTTC. Translating gives CASSQSPGTHEQFF.